This T cell receptor (beta chain) emerged from a study of metastatic and nonmetastatic thyroid tumors. Across the study: Patients with malignant and benign thyroid disease provided blood and tumor or nodule tissue, whose repertoires were compared. Study-wide findings and caveats: The study reportedly found significantly higher TCR beta diversity in malignant thyroid tumors than benign nodules, in blood and tumor.

CDR3 length: 13 amino acids. The germline CDR1 and CDR2 sequences are SGHTA and FQGNSA. The V and J ends lost 4 bases and 1 base respectively, with 5 bases between them. Original data processing: A classifier of distant metastasis in papillary thyroid cancer was built from CDR3 differences (across clinicopathological groups). TCRdb re-processed the PCR reads through MiXCR. TCRdb's processing, not the study's, gives the V and J calls here. The repertoire holds roughly 14,000 clones, with over 25% as singletons. Treatment of any kind had been given to no patient before thyroid surgery. This clone is medium-sized within its sample. The antigen is not known.

The chain joins TRBV7-2 to TRBJ1-3; D ambiguous. The sequencing sample was made of tumor tissue. This clonotype originated in a male donor with papillary thyroid cancer or a benign thyroid nodule (not recorded which). Some clones in this sample may be carry-over from other donors' samples. CDR3 protein: CASSSMSGNTIYF. The CDR3 DNA reads as TGTGCCAGCAGCTCGATGTCTGGAAACACCATATATTTT.